This TCR beta chain was retrieved from a study of T cell responses to AZD1222 COVID-19 vaccine. Regarding the study as a whole: A rise in Spike-specific TCR breadth and depth followed two AZD1222 doses.

Profiled with immunoSEQ multiplex PCR; TCRdb holds only in-frame clones, not every one. The table includes some 110,000 clones, over 75% detected once. Germline V gene data show CDR1 as LGHNA and CDR2 as YNFKEQ. This CDR3 has 20 amino acids. J was trimmed by 1 base and V by 4 bases; bases with no gene match: 9. Notes on this clone: Its target is unknown.

The J gene is TRBJ2-2, the V gene TRBV4-2; 16 positions match TRBD2. Sequencing used peripheral blood, obtained on day 0 of AZD1222 vaccination. This clonotype originated in an adult in good health. The chain's CDR3 is CASSRSGTSGRAGNTGELFF. The CDR3 DNA sequence: TGTGCCAGCAGCCGGTCCGGGACTAGCGGGAGGGCCGGGAACACCGGGGAGCTGTTTTTT.